Presented here are 31 T cell receptor beta chains from one specimen sequenced in a study of vaccination and CD4 T cells after COVID-19. Treatment noted: approximately nine-day PBMC culture with coronavirus spike peptide pools or control peptides (ViraFEST assay). Researchers collected the unexposed donor's CD4+ T cells before the COVID-19 pandemic (2011-2018). An Oncomine TCR Beta short-read assay was used to sequence the DNA from cultured CD4+ T cells. Genomic DNA extraction was carried out from cultured CD4+ T cells. In TCRdb, the PCR reads were re-called with MiXCR into one record per CDR3 protein. The sample holds about 7,800 distinct CDR3 sequences, 41% seen once. These TCRs' antigens remain unknown. Material for sequencing was CD4+ T cells from blood, cultured in vitro. The receptors originated from a human donor in good health.

The rearrangement joins TRBV10-2 to TRBJ1-5; the D gene is possibly TRBD1 (6 bases). The CDR3 is 15 amino acids. The germline gives CDR1 WSHSY, CDR2 SAAADI. V was shortened by 2 bases and J by 1 base, with 9 bases between the two germline ends. CDR3 nucleotide sequence: TGCGCCAGCAGTGAGATTCAGGGGAGCAATCAGCCCCAGCATTTT. Translated, it gives CASSEIQGSNQPQHF.

The gene calls are TRBV6-1 and TRBJ2-1, with D maybe TRBD1 (5 bases). Germline V gene sequence: CDR1 MNHNS, CDR2 SASEGT. CDR3 length: 14 residues. Trimming cost V 6 bases and J 3 bases, with 12 bases left between them. The CDR3: CASSGQPDYNEQFF. The CDR3 nucleotides read TGTGCCAGCAGCGGACAACCTGACTACAATGAGCAGTTCTTC.

This clonotype was counted only a few times. The gene calls are TRBV10-3 and TRBJ1-1; 7 nucleotides line up with TRBD1. There are 14 residues in the CDR3. With V trimmed by 6 bases and J by 0 bases, 4 bases remained unmatched. The V gene's germline CDR1 is ENHRY and CDR2 SYGVKD. DNA of the CDR3: TGTGCCATCAGCCCGACAGGGCTGAACACTGAAGCTTTCTTT. Its protein is CAISPTGLNTEAFF.

This clonotype has more than one count but fewer than ten. The rearrangement links TRBV15 to TRBJ1-4, with unresolved D. The CDR3 has 14 residues. The ends were cut back, 5 bases at V and 0 bases at J, with 7 bases in the middle. Germline CDR1 is LNHNV and CDR2 is YYDKDF (reference sequence). CDR3 in DNA: TGTGCCACCAGCCTTACTGCAACTAATGAAAAACTGTTTTTT. Translating it yields CATSLTATNEKLFF.

The rearrangement links TRBV7-3 to TRBJ1-2, with 7 nucleotides matching TRBD1. The germline V gene has CDR1 SGHTA and CDR2 FQGTGA. V gave up 4 bases and J gave up 0 bases; unmatched junction bases: 5. This CDR3 spans 15 amino acids. The CDR3 sequence is CASSSGQLTNYGYTF. In DNA, the CDR3 is TGTGCCAGCAGCTCGGGACAGCTTACTAACTATGGCTACACCTTC.

CDR3 sequence reads: CASSPLATGELFF. The CDR3 DNA follows: TGTGCCAGCAGTCCCTTGGCCACCGGGGAGCTGTTTTTT. The J gene is TRBJ2-2, the V gene TRBV2; no clear D. V was trimmed by 5 bases and J by 4 bases, leaving 8 bases between them. The CDR3 covers 13 residues. Germline V lookup: CDR1 SNHLY, CDR2 FYNNEI.

The chain joins TRBV7-8 to TRBJ1-1; 9 bases agree with TRBD1. The CDR3 is 15 residues long. The germline V gene encodes CDR1 SGHVS and CDR2 FQNEAQ. Trimming took 5 bases from V and 0 from J; bases not matched to a gene: 4. The CDR3 protein is CASSPGQGLNTEAFF. CDR3 in DNA: TGTGCCAGCAGCCCTGGACAGGGGTTGAACACTGAAGCTTTCTTT.

The chain links TRBV20-1 to TRBJ2-6, with TRBD1 identical over 9 bases. The CDR3 spans 16 residues. Germline CDR1 is DFQATT and CDR2 is SNEGSKA (reference sequence). Germline trimming cut 2 bases from V and 0 bases from J; bases unmatched to any gene: 2. For the CDR3, the DNA is TGCAGTGCTAGACCGACAGGGGGCTCTGGGGCCAACGTCCTGACTTTC. Its translation: CSARPTGGSGANVLTF.

The rearrangement joins TRBV19 to TRBJ2-7; 10 bases are shared with TRBD2. Germline V gene sequence: CDR1 LNHDA, CDR2 SQIVND (reference sequence). The CDR3 loop spans 16 amino acids. V shed 5 bases and J 5 bases; nucleotides not matched to a gene: 12. The CDR3 DNA reads TGTGCCAGTAGTCGGGTCAGCGGGAGGGCCGTGGACGAGCAGTACTTC. This codes for CASSRVSGRAVDEQYF.

The rearrangement joins TRBV6-1 to TRBJ1-5; TRBD1 is a possible D gene (6 bases). Trimming left V 5 bases short and J 2 bases short, with 16 bases between. The CDR3 has 16 amino acids. Germline V gene lookup returns CDR1 MNHNS and CDR2 SASEGT. The chain's CDR3 is CASSPVAGTRNQPQHF. In nucleotides, the CDR3 is TGTGCCAGCAGTCCCGTTGCCGGGACACGCAATCAGCCCCAGCATTTT.

This clonotype was counted between two and nine times. The gene calls are TRBV20-1 and TRBJ1-1; the D gene is possibly TRBD1 (6 bases). Germline CDR1 DFQATT, CDR2 SNEGSKA (reference sequence). CDR3 size: 14 residues. V lost 2 bases, J lost 5 bases, and 15 bases lay in between. The CDR3 coding sequence is TGCAGTGCTAGACATACAGGGAGTGGGACTGAAGCTTTCTTT. This gives the protein CSARHTGSGTEAFF.

The rearrangement links TRBV4-3 to TRBJ2-6; D might be TRBD1 or TRBD2, each matching 5 bases. The CDR3 is 19 residues long. V was clipped by 0 bases and J by 2 bases, with 17 bases between them. Per germline, CDR1 LGHNA and CDR2 YSLEER. CDR3 in amino acids: CASSQDRPLMGAGANVLTF. The DNA of the CDR3 is TGCGCCAGCAGCCAAGATCGTCCGCTTATGGGGGCTGGGGCCAACGTCCTGACTTTC.

This clonotype turned up a few times. The chain links TRBV27 to TRBJ2-7; D is unresolved. There are 9 residues in the CDR3. Germline CDR1 is MNHEY and CDR2 is SMNVEV (reference sequence). Trimming took 10 bases from V and 4 from J, leaving 5 bases between them. CDR3 bases: TGTGCCACCAATTACGAGCAGTACTTC. Its translation is CATNYEQYF.

The chain is built from TRBV20-1 and TRBJ2-3; TRBD2 matches at 12 bases. The germline gives CDR1 DFQATT, CDR2 SNEGSKA (reference sequence). V dropped 0 bases and J dropped 4; count of bases not matched to a gene: 8. The CDR3 covers 17 residues. The CDR3 DNA reads as TGCAGTGCTAGAGACCCTCAACTAGCGGGAGGTTCAGATACGCAGTATTTT. Amino acids: CSARDPQLAGGSDTQYF.

The chain uses TRBV29-1 and TRBJ1-1, with D hard to call. The CDR3 consists of 13 residues. The V gene's germline CDR1 is SQVTM and CDR2 ANQGSEA. Trimming cost V 3 bases and J 3 bases, with 11 bases left between them. The CDR3 loop is CSVDLGGDTEAFF. CDR3 bases: TGCAGCGTTGATCTGGGTGGCGACACTGAAGCTTTCTTT.

The V call is TRBV7-2, the J call TRBJ2-3, with TRBD1 matching over 9 bases. The CDR3 consists of 16 residues. The germline V gene has CDR1 SGHTA and CDR2 FQGNSA. J gave up 0 bases and V 5 bases, and 6 bases lay outside the gene matches. For the CDR3, the DNA is TGTGCCAGCAGCGCCTGGACAGGGGCTAGCACAGATACGCAGTATTTT. Its translation: CASSAWTGASTDTQYF.

This clonotype has a single count. This sequence joins TRBV2 and TRBJ2-1; 14 nucleotides match TRBD2. This CDR3 is built from 17 residues. Germline loops: CDR1 SNHLY, CDR2 FYNNEI. The J segment lost 8 bases and the V segment lost 8 bases, leaving 14 bases of the junction unmatched. In nucleotides, the CDR3 is TGTGCCAGCTCTTACTCGGGACTAGCGGGAGTTTACCATGAGCAGTTCTTC. It codes for CASSYSGLAGVYHEQFF. The full variable domain, rest sourced from reference TRBV2 and TRBJ2-1, is EPEVTQTPSHQVTQMGQEVILRCVPISNHLYFYWYRQILGQKVEFLVSFYNNEISEKSEIFDDQFSVERPDGSNFTLKIRSTKLEDSAMYFCASSYSGLAGVYHEQFFGPGTRLTVL.

The chain has TRBV2 and TRBJ2-7; tentative D call: TRBD1 (5 bases). The V end lost 1 base, the J end lost 3 bases, and 10 bases lay between the germline ends. CDR1 and CDR2 from the germline V gene are SNHLY and FYNNEI. This CDR3 has 14 residues. The CDR3 DNA is TGTGCCAGCAGTGAAGAGGGGCAGCTCTACGAGCAGTACTTC. This encodes CASSEEGQLYEQYF. Full variable domain (outside the CDR3, taken from reference TRBV2 and TRBJ2-7): EPEVTQTPSHQVTQMGQEVILRCVPISNHLYFYWYRQILGQKVEFLVSFYNNEISEKSEIFDDQFSVERPDGSNFTLKIRSTKLEDSAMYFCASSEEGQLYEQYFGPGTRLTVT.

This clonotype was detected a few times. The chain recombines TRBV6-2 or TRBV6-3 with TRBJ1-1; perhaps TRBD1 as D (5 bases). The germline V gene has CDR1 MNHEY and CDR2 SVGEGT. The length of the CDR3 is 14 residues. Between the trimmed V and J ends, which lost 2 bases and 1 base, there was a span of 8 bases. CDR3 loop: CASSYGGGNTEAFF. As DNA, the CDR3 is TGTGCCAGCAGTTACGGGGGAGGGAACACTGAAGCTTTCTTT.

The genes are TRBV2 and TRBJ1-1; TRBD1 might be the D (5 bases). CDR1 and CDR2 (germline): SNHLY, FYNNEI. Trimming cost V 6 bases and J 4 bases, with 15 bases left between them. The CDR3 consists of 14 residues. CDR3 sequence (DNA): TGTGCCAGCAGGGGGACGGGTCTTGGCACTGAAGCTTTCTTT. Protein: CASRGTGLGTEAFF.

The CDR3 coding sequence is TGTGCCAGCAGCTTAGTAGGGCAGCTGCTAGCCAAAAACATTCAGTACTTC. Translation: CASSLVGQLLAKNIQYF. V usage is TRBV11-2 and J usage is TRBJ2-4, with D hard to call. Trimming pared 1 base from V and 0 bases from J, leaving 13 bases between. The CDR3 has 17 amino acids. Per the germline V gene, CDR1 is SGHAT and CDR2 is FQNNGV.

The CDR3 sequence: CASSLAPGAGKGEYF. CDR3 nucleotides: TGTGCCAGCAGTTTAGCTCCCGGGGCAGGGAAAGGGGAGTACTTC. This chain uses TRBV27 with TRBJ2-7; D possibly matches TRBD1 or TRBD2 (5 bases each). The CDR3 extends over 15 amino acids. V lost 2 bases, J lost 11 bases, and 22 bases lay in between. Per the germline V gene, CDR1 is MNHEY and CDR2 is SMNVEV (reference sequence).

The chain joins TRBV7-2 to TRBJ2-7; weak D call: TRBD2 (6 bases). Trimming shortened V by 4 bases and J by 1 base, and 14 bases separated the two germline ends. This CDR3 spans 15 amino acids. Germline CDR1 and CDR2: SGHTA and FQGNSA. CDR3 nucleotide sequence: TGTGCCAGCAGCTGGGGTGGGGGGAGGTCCTACGAGCAGTACTTC. Its protein is CASSWGGGRSYEQYF.

The chain combines TRBV19 with TRBJ1-5; 9 positions agree with TRBD1. V shed 4 bases, J shed 3 bases, and the junction held 4 bases outside the gene matches. Germline-derived CDR1 and CDR2 are LNHDA and SQIVND (reference sequence). This CDR3 spans 15 amino acids. CDR3 nucleotides: TGTGCCAGTAGTACCGGGACAGGGTACAATCAGCCCCAGCATTTT. Amino acids: CASSTGTGYNQPQHF. The full variable domain, its missing parts supplied by reference TRBV19 and TRBJ1-5, is DGGITQSPKYLFRKEGQNVTLSCEQNLNHDAMYWYRQDPGQGLRLIYYSQIVNDFQKGDIAEGYSVSREKKESFPLTVTSAQKNPTAFYLCASSTGTGYNQPQHFGDGTRLSIL.

This clonotype is medium-sized by share. The chain carries TRBV2 and TRBJ1-6, with D possibly matching TRBD1 (5 bases). Trimming removed 6 bases at V and 10 bases at J, with 10 bases between. This CDR3 spans 12 amino acids. Germline V lookup: CDR1 SNHLY, CDR2 FYNNEI. CDR3 sequence: CASRGTGSPLHF. The CDR3 coding sequence is TGTGCCAGCAGGGGAACAGGCTCACCCCTCCACTTT.

This chain uses TRBV30 with TRBJ1-2, with D perhaps TRBD1 (5 bases). Trimming took 7 bases from V and 4 from J, leaving 13 bases between them. Per germline, CDR1 GTSNPN and CDR2 SVGIG (reference sequence). This CDR3 has 12 amino acids. The CDR3 reads CALSGQFYGYTF. CDR3 DNA sequence: TGTGCCTTATCAGGGCAGTTCTATGGCTACACCTTC.

The chain has TRBV11-2 and TRBJ2-2; the D gene is possibly TRBD2 (5 bases). Per the germline V gene, CDR1 is SGHAT and CDR2 is FQNNGV. Trimming shortened V by 3 bases and J by 0 bases, and 11 bases separated the two germline ends. The CDR3 totals 16 residues. The CDR3 region has the DNA TGTGCCAGCAGCTTTGGTCTCGGGACGAACACCGGGGAGCTGTTTTTT. Translated: CASSFGLGTNTGELFF.

J is TRBJ2-5 and V is TRBV15, with 15 bases lining up with TRBD2. The V gene end was trimmed by 4 bases and the J gene end by 2 bases; junction bases not matched to a gene: 8. The CDR3 has 18 residues. CDR1 is LNHNV and CDR2 is YYDKDF in the germline V gene (reference sequence). The CDR3 DNA follows: TGTGCCACCAGCAAGGGACTAGCGGGAGGAGGAGGACAAGAGACCCAGTACTTC. Protein product: CATSKGLAGGGGQETQYF.

The rearrangement uses TRBV5-1 and TRBJ1-2; 7 nucleotides align to TRBD1. The V gene's germline CDR1 is SGHRS and CDR2 YFSETQ. The CDR3 totals 13 residues. Losses at the gene ends were 8 bases for V and 7 bases for J; bases not matched to a gene: 11. CDR3 residues: CASMGTVTGGYTF. The CDR3 DNA follows: TGCGCCAGTATGGGGACAGTTACAGGTGGCTACACCTTC.

The genes are TRBV6-2 or TRBV6-3 and TRBJ1-5; tentative D call: TRBD1 (6 bases). Germline V gene sequence: CDR1 MNHEY, CDR2 SVGEGT. The CDR3 is 17 amino acids. Deletions cut 2 bases from V and 3 bases from J, with 17 bases between. CDR3 nucleotide sequence: TGTGCCAGCAGTTACCAACGAGGGGGGGCAAACAATCAGCCCCAGCATTTT. Encoded protein: CASSYQRGGANNQPQHF.

The chain uses TRBV7-9 and TRBJ2-5, with TRBD1 matching 9 bases. CDR1 is SEHNR and CDR2 is FQNEAQ in the germline V gene (reference sequence). The CDR3 contains 15 residues. J gave up 5 bases and V 5 bases, and 9 bases lay outside the gene matches. CDR3 bases: TGTGCCAGCAGCGGCCGACAGGGGGGGGAGGAGACCCAGTACTTC. Protein product: CASSGRQGGEETQYF.